Below, 9 T cell receptor beta chains from the same sample are listed, as sequenced in a study of cytomegalovirus exposure and HLA in healthy donors. Researchers ran the PCR with 60 Vbeta and 13 Jbeta primers. Method: immunoSEQ multiplex PCR; TCRdb's copy keeps in-frame clones and lacks some. The sample table includes 20,000 to 25,000 clones. The sequenced sample was PBMCs. The receptors stem from a male donor in good health and CMV-seropositive.

This chain links TRBV6-1 with TRBJ2-5; D perhaps matches TRBD2 (7 bases). The CDR3 length is 14 residues. Germline CDR1 and CDR2: MNHNS and SASEGT. V lost 6 bases, J lost 1 base, and 12 bases lay in between. DNA of the CDR3: TGTGCCAGCAGCCTAGGGGGGGGCCAAGAGACCCAGTACTTC. This encodes CASSLGGGQETQYF.

V is TRBV7-8 and J is TRBJ2-2; tentatively, D is TRBD1 (6 bases). The ends were cut back, 2 bases at V and 1 base at J, with 11 bases in the middle. The germline CDR1 and CDR2 sequences are SGHVS and FQNEAQ. CDR3 length: 16 amino acids. CDR3 bases: TGTGCCAGCAGCTTAATGGGGGCGAGGAACACCGGGGAGCTGTTTTTT. Translation gives CASSLMGARNTGELFF.

The rearrangement uses TRBV11-2 and TRBJ1-2; possibly TRBD1 for D (5 bases). The V gene lost 1 base and the J gene lost 2 bases, with 8 bases spanning the gap. The CDR3 extends over 14 amino acids. Germline V gene data show CDR1 as SGHAT and CDR2 as FQNNGV. CDR3 in DNA: TGTGCCAGCAGCTTAGCCGGGGGAAACTATGGCTACACCTTC. Its protein is CASSLAGGNYGYTF.

The chain is built from TRBV19 and TRBJ1-2; D unresolved. Germline-derived CDR1 and CDR2 are LNHDA and SQIVND (reference sequence). The CDR3 has 13 amino acids. V gave up 3 bases and J gave up 4 bases, with 9 bases separating them. This CDR3 is CASSISYSYGYTF. CDR3 coding DNA: TGTGCCAGTAGTATTAGTTACTCCTATGGCTACACCTTC.

This chain joins TRBV6-5 and TRBJ2-7; TRBD2 matches at 9 bases. CDR3 length: 14 amino acids. Unmatched junction bases numbered 6, after V lost 6 bases and J lost 3 bases. Per germline, CDR1 MNHEY and CDR2 SVGAGI. This CDR3 is CASSPTSGIYEQYF. The CDR3 DNA is TGTGCCAGCAGCCCGACTAGCGGAATCTACGAGCAGTACTTC.

As DNA, the CDR3 is TGTGCCAGCAGTTACTCAGGAGACGGTAATCAGCCCCAGCATTTT. This encodes CASSYSGDGNQPQHF. This chain links TRBV6-6 with TRBJ1-5; D unresolved. Trimming took off 0 bases at V and 4 bases at J, with 10 bases between the two ends. Germline V CDR1 and CDR2: MNHNY, SVGAGI (reference sequence). This CDR3 has 15 amino acids.

The CDR3 DNA sequence: TGTGCCTGGGACAGGTTGTACTATGGCTACACCTTC. Its protein is CAWDRLYYGYTF. The chain employs TRBV30 and TRBJ1-2; the D gene is possibly TRBD1 (6 bases). In germline, CDR1 is GTSNPN, CDR2 SVGIG (reference sequence). The V end lost 5 bases, the J end lost 3 bases, and 10 bases lay between the germline ends. The CDR3 sequence is 12 residues long.

The chain joins TRBV2 to TRBJ1-2; 7 bases align to TRBD1. Trimming removed 2 bases from V and 4 bases from J; junction bases left unmatched: 4. This CDR3 spans 14 amino acids. The germline CDR1 and CDR2 sequences are SNHLY and FYNNEI. CDR3 amino acids: CASSEWQGGYGYTF. The CDR3 region has the DNA TGTGCCAGCAGTGAATGGCAGGGGGGCTATGGCTACACCTTC. Filled out from reference TRBV2 and TRBJ1-2, the complete variable domain reads EPEVTQTPSHQVTQMGQEVILRCVPISNHLYFYWYRQILGQKVEFLVSFYNNEISEKSEIFDDQFSVERPDGSNFTLKIRSTKLEDSAMYFCASSEWQGGYGYTFGSGTRLTVV.

As regards this clone: One junction end does not reproduce the germline sequence, and a read error may be involved. The rearrangement uses TRBV30 and TRBJ2-5; TRBD2 is a possible D gene (6 bases). This CDR3 spans 15 amino acids. The germline V gene has CDR1 GTSNPN and CDR2 SVGIG (reference sequence). CDR3 coding DNA: TGTGCCGGGAGTAGAGGCGGGGATCTTCAAGAGACCCAGTACTTC. This translates into CAGSRGGDLQETQYF.